What follows is one TCR beta chain and its context. What it recognizes is unknown. Healthy Caucasians from Russia aged about 6 to 100 served as donors. Together with a sample-barcoded 5' primer, a J-beta primer mix was included in a second PCR lasting about 7 to 11 cycles. One entry per CDR3 protein, called by TCRdb with MiXCR from the 5' RACE reads. This sample yields approximately 820,000 distinct CDR3 sequences, of which 40% to 50% are seen a single time; under 20% belongs to the top ten. This sample stems from a study of blood T cells in healthy people across ages. The study's findings and limits: Diversity estimated from one million T cells was considered an underestimate. It was not known whether donors were CMV positive (a possible confounder of expanded clonotype changes).

The CDR3 has 15 residues. Looked up from germline, CDR1 is SGHNT and CDR2 is YYREEE (reference sequence). J gave up 1 base and V 5 bases, and 7 bases lay outside the gene matches. Sequenced material: blood. V gene TRBV5-4 combines with J gene TRBJ2-3; 7 positions match TRBD1. This receptor was obtained from a man aged 60 to 75 in good health. The CDR3 reads CASREGGVGTDTQYF. Written as DNA, the CDR3 is TGTGCCAGCAGGGAAGGGGGCGTCGGCACAGATACGCAGTATTTT.